This TCR beta chain was retrieved from a study of radiotherapy plus CTLA-4 blockade in lung cancer (dated by TCRdb to 2017 to 2018). Study-wide context: Objective responses were observed in about a sixth of enrolled patients, and disease control was achieved in about 32%. The research as a whole found: The strongest predictors of response, as reported, were early dynamic changes in blood T cell clones along with a rise in serum interferon-beta after radiation. After treatment with radiotherapy and ipilimumab, TCR clones that originated in tumors expanded in peripheral blood.

In this study, focal radiation therapy paired with CTLA-4 blockade (ipilimumab) was tested in patients who had chemo-refractory metastatic non-small-cell lung cancer. As for this clone: No antigen is known for it. One base away there is no much larger clone; base qualities are not given.

The library was made by the immunoSEQ multiplex PCR assay. TCRdb took over this immuneACCESS table, retaining in-frame rearrangements with V and J assigned. Such tables are incomplete; in checked studies, under half of the missing clones stem from an unresolved V gene, and the remainder is unexplained. For this sample the table gives approximately 95,000 clones, of which around 83% were detected only once. The ten largest account for around 3.5% of the sample. V ends up 0 bases short and J 7 bases short, with an unmatched junction base count of 11. As encoded in the germline V gene, CDR1 is SGHDN while CDR2 is FVKESK. From its cysteine to its phenylalanine, the CDR3 spans 16 amino acids. Only the CDR3 region is kept as DNA, spanning 48 bases read in frame from base 1.

The chain uses TRBV14 and TRBJ2-5, with 7 bases in between that match TRBD1. Sequencing was performed on peripheral blood, taken from a patient treated with radiotherapy plus ipilimumab. This clonotype was sampled from a human donor with non-small cell lung cancer who had a partial response to radiotherapy plus ipilimumab. The CDR3 here reads CASSQESGTARWTQYF. The DNA sequence reads TGTGCCAGCAGCCAAGAATCCGGGACAGCTCGTTGGACCCAGTACTTC.